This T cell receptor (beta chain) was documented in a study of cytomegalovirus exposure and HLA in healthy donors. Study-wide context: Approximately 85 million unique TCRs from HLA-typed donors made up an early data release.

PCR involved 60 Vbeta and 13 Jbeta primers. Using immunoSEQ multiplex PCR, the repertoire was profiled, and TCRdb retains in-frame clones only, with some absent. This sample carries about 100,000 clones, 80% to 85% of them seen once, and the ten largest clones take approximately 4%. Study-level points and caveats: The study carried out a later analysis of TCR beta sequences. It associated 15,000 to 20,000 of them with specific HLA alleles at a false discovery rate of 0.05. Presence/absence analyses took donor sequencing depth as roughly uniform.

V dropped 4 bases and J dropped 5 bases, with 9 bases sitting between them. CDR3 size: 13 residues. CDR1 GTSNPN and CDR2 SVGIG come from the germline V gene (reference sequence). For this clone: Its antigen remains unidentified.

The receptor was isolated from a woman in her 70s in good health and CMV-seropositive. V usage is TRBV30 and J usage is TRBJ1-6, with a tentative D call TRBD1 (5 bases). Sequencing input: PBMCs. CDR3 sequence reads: CAWTGNDNSPLHF. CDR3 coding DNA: TGTGCCTGGACAGGGAACGATAATTCACCCCTCCACTTT.